This paragraph reports one T cell receptor beta chain. Trimming took off 1 base at V and 2 bases at J, with 6 bases between the two ends. There are 14 residues in the CDR3. The V gene's germline CDR1 is SGHVS and CDR2 FQNEAQ. These data belong to a study of blood T cell repertoires in COVID-19. Study at large: COVID-19 samples, acute and convalescent, were from the United States, Italy and Spain. In each case, the material was cDNA or gDNA derived from T cells, B-cell-depleted T cells, or PBMCs.

Per the authors' pipeline: Nucleated cell counts were estimated from reference gene primer amplification. Some clones are missing from TCRdb's copy, which holds only in-frame ones; the method was immunoSEQ multiplex PCR. That table furnishes V, J and clone size, whereas the DNA furnished D and trimming. The repertoire holds more than 200,000 clones, with roughly 84% as singletons. The sample consisted of peripheral blood. The chain uses TRBV7-8 and TRBJ1-3; no clear D. The TCR was taken from a man aged 35 to 55 with acute or convalescent COVID-19. The CDR3 reads CASSLGPAGNTIYF. CDR3 bases: TGTGCCAGCAGCTTAGGCCCAGCTGGAAACACCATATATTTT.